These 14 T cell receptor beta chains were all obtained from the same sample, sequenced in a study of PD-L1 blockade in urothelial cancer. Time point indicated: peripheral blood 6 weeks after treatment start. Data came from immunoSEQ multiplex PCR; TCRdb stores just in-frame clones and leaves some out. Among 45,000 to 55,000 clones, around 82% were seen once, and the ten largest hold roughly 1.9%. The sample consisted of PBMCs, taken around atezolizumab (anti-PD-L1) treatment. These receptors all stem from a man in his forties or fifties with urothelial cancer.

In its sample, this clone was seen many times. This chain connects TRBV7-2 to TRBJ2-1; 12 positions agree with TRBD2. V lost 2 bases and J lost 6; bases outside the gene matches: 2. Germline-derived CDR1 and CDR2 are SGHTA and FQGNSA. This CDR3 is 15 amino acids long. The CDR3 sequence: CASSLLAGGFNEQFF. CDR3 sequence (DNA): TGTGCCAGCAGCTTACTAGCGGGAGGGTTCAATGAGCAGTTCTTC.

This clone was counted only a few times. J is TRBJ2-3 and V is TRBV5-4; 8 nucleotides match TRBD1. Per the germline V gene, CDR1 is SGHNT and CDR2 is YYREEE (reference sequence). V dropped 1 base and J dropped 2; count of bases not matched to a gene: 6. The length of the CDR3 is 16 residues. CDR3 loop: CASSLMGQAFTDTQYF. The CDR3 DNA reads TGTGCCAGCAGCTTGATGGGACAGGCTTTCACAGATACGCAGTATTTT. Complete variable domain (other parts from reference TRBV5-4 and TRBJ2-3): ETGVTQSPTHLIKTRGQQVTLRCSSQSGHNTVSWYQQALGQGPQFIFQYYREEENGRGNFPPRFSGLQFPNYSSELNVNALELDDSALYLCASSLMGQAFTDTQYFGPGTRLTVL.

This clone was counted between two and nine times. This chain joins TRBV7-3 and TRBJ2-7, with 9 bases identical to TRBD1. Germline-derived CDR1 and CDR2 are SGHTA and FQGTGA. There are 13 residues in the CDR3. Unmatched junction bases numbered 5, after V lost 5 bases and J lost 6 bases. Here the CDR3 reads CASSSDRGFEQYF. The CDR3 DNA is TGTGCCAGCAGCAGCGACAGGGGGTTCGAGCAGTACTTC.

The J gene is TRBJ1-1, the V gene TRBV6-4, with a tentative D call TRBD1 (6 bases). Germline V gene data show CDR1 as MRHNA and CDR2 as SNTAGT. CDR3 length: 15 amino acids. Trimming took off 4 bases at V and 4 bases at J, with 16 bases between the two ends. CDR3 amino acids: CASSVEGGLSTEAFF. CDR3 nucleotides: TGTGCCAGCAGTGTCGAGGGGGGGCTCAGCACTGAAGCTTTCTTT.

The rearrangement joins TRBV9 to TRBJ1-2; possibly TRBD1 for D (6 bases). Trimming left V 4 bases short and J 8 bases short, with 15 bases between. The germline V gene has CDR1 SGDLS and CDR2 YYNGEE. CDR3 length: 13 amino acids. CDR3 loop: CASSRGGAQGYTF. As DNA, the CDR3 is TGTGCCAGCAGCCGGGGGGGGGCTCAGGGCTACACCTTC.

DNA for the CDR3: TGTGCCAGCACCGACAGGGGTCACGAGCAGTACTTC. Translating gives CASTDRGHEQYF. The rearrangement uses TRBV5-6 and TRBJ2-7; 8 positions agree with TRBD1. Germline V CDR1 and CDR2: SGHDT, YYEEEE. The CDR3 covers 12 residues. Trimming took 6 bases from V and 5 from J; bases not matched to a gene: 4.

The chain recombines TRBV10-2 with TRBJ2-3; 10 nucleotides align to TRBD2. Germline V gene sequence: CDR1 WSHSY, CDR2 SAAADI. The CDR3 has 16 residues. V shed 8 bases, J shed 1 base, and the junction held 9 bases outside the gene matches. The CDR3 bases are TGCGCCAGCTCCCTCAAGCGGGGGGGACGCACAGATACGCAGTATTTT. Protein: CASSLKRGGRTDTQYF.

The CDR3 loop is CASRTVRGNYEQYF. CDR3 sequence (DNA): TGTGCCAGCAGAACAGTCCGGGGGAACTACGAGCAGTACTTC. This sequence joins TRBV27 and TRBJ2-7, with D tentatively TRBD2 (6 bases). Germline V gene lookup returns CDR1 MNHEY and CDR2 SMNVEV (reference sequence). This CDR3 spans 14 amino acids. V gave up 6 bases and J gave up 3 bases, with 15 bases separating them.

V is TRBV12-2 and J is TRBJ2-7; the table assigns TRBD1, which was not confirmed against the DNA. TRBV12-2 counts as a pseudogene. The CDR3 length is 18 residues. CDR3 amino acids: CASRFRTGGLLITYEQYF. The CDR3 nucleotides are TGTGCAAGTCGCTTCCGGACAGGGGGCCTACTTATAACCTACGAGCAGTACTTC.

V and J are TRBV2 and TRBJ2-3; 12 bases are shared with TRBD2. Per germline, CDR1 SNHLY and CDR2 FYNNEI. V was clipped by 6 bases and J by 4 bases; unmatched bases: 8. The CDR3 runs 16 residues. The CDR3 DNA is TGTGCCAGCAGAGCCAGACTAGCGGGAGCCCCAGATACGCAGTATTTT. Amino acid sequence: CASRARLAGAPDTQYF.

The chain joins TRBV11-2 to TRBJ2-1; 12 positions match TRBD2. This CDR3 has 18 amino acids. Trimming at V came to 3 bases and at J to 1 base, leaving 7 bases not matched to a gene. CDR1 and CDR2 (germline): SGHAT, FQNNGV. CDR3 residues: CASSFAASGRGSYNEQFF. The CDR3 DNA is TGTGCCAGCAGCTTTGCGGCTAGCGGGAGGGGATCCTACAATGAGCAGTTCTTC.

The rearrangement links TRBV6-4 to TRBJ2-3; 14 nucleotides line up with TRBD2. J was trimmed by 4 bases and V by 0 bases; bases with no gene match: 3. The length of the CDR3 is 17 residues. CDR1 and CDR2 from the germline V gene are MRHNA and SNTAGT. CDR3 nucleotides: TGTGCCAGCAGTGACTCGACTAGCGGGGGGGCCCCAGATACGCAGTATTTT. Amino acids: CASSDSTSGGAPDTQYF.

The chain recombines TRBV10-1 with TRBJ2-2; TRBD1 matches 7 bases. The germline CDR1 and CDR2 sequences are WNHNN and SYGVQD (reference sequence). V gave up 2 bases and J gave up 6 bases; unmatched junction bases: 0. The CDR3 extends over 13 amino acids. The CDR3 loop is CASSEQGAGELFF. DNA for the CDR3: TGCGCCAGCAGTGAGCAGGGGGCCGGGGAGCTGTTTTTT.

The chain combines TRBV5-6 with TRBJ2-7, with D unclear. Trimming removed 3 bases from V and 2 bases from J, with 9 bases in between. The CDR3 extends over 13 amino acids. CDR1 is SGHDT, CDR2 YYEEEE, per germline. In DNA, the CDR3 is TGTGCCAGCAGCTATCTGGCCACCTACGAGCAGTACTTC. This sequence encodes CASSYLATYEQYF.